The 24 T cell receptor beta chains given below trace back to one sample, sequenced in a study of cytomegalovirus exposure and HLA in healthy donors. With 60 Vbeta and 13 Jbeta primers, the PCR was carried out. Only in-frame clones appear in the TCRdb table, and some are missing; sequencing was by immunoSEQ multiplex PCR. Among about 150,000 clones listed, approximately 85% were seen once. The sequenced sample was PBMCs. The receptors were gathered from a man between 50 and 59 years old in good health and CMV-seropositive.

J is TRBJ2-5 and V is TRBV10-3; 7 positions agree with TRBD2. CDR3 length: 15 residues. The germline V gene encodes CDR1 ENHRY and CDR2 SYGVKD. The trim removed 3 bases at V and 5 bases at J, leaving 9 bases unmatched. The CDR3, as DNA: TGTGCCATCAGTGATTCCAGCGGGGTCCCTGAGACCCAGTACTTC. It codes for CAISDSSGVPETQYF.

The genes are TRBV5-1 and TRBJ1-1, with a tentative D call TRBD1 (5 bases). CDR1 is SGHRS and CDR2 is YFSETQ in the germline V gene. The CDR3 totals 13 residues. V lost 5 bases, J lost 3 bases, and 11 bases lay in between. The DNA of the CDR3 is TGCGCCAGCAGAGGCTCGGGGGACACTGAAGCTTTCTTT. Its protein product is CASRGSGDTEAFF.

The chain has TRBV7-8 and TRBJ2-7; 8 bases map to TRBD2. Germline V lookup: CDR1 SGHVS, CDR2 FQNEAQ. The CDR3 covers 15 residues. V trimming: 7 bases; J trimming: 0 bases; junction bases outside the gene matches: 8. CDR3 in DNA: TGTGCCAGCATCCCCACGGGGGGGGTCTCCTACGAGCAGTACTTC. Its protein is CASIPTGGVSYEQYF.

The chain joins TRBV11-3 to TRBJ2-7; D possibly corresponds to TRBD1 (5 bases). The CDR3 extends over 14 amino acids. The ends were cut back, 0 bases at V and 1 base at J, with 7 bases in the middle. Germline loops: CDR1 SGHNT, CDR2 YENEEA. As DNA, the CDR3 is TGTGCCAGCAGCTTAGAGGCAGGGTCCTACGAGCAGTACTTC. It encodes CASSLEAGSYEQYF.

CDR3 region: CASSLTGEASQPQHF. DNA of the CDR3: TGCGCCAGCAGCTTGACAGGGGAGGCCAGTCAGCCCCAGCATTTT. The chain has TRBV5-1 and TRBJ1-5; 7 bases fit TRBD1. With V trimmed by 1 base and J by 6 bases, 7 bases remained unmatched. The germline gives CDR1 SGHRS, CDR2 YFSETQ. This CDR3 contains 15 residues.

The chain recombines TRBV5-1 with TRBJ2-7, with TRBD1 matching over 11 bases. Germline trimming cut 4 bases from V and 4 bases from J; bases unmatched to any gene: 10. The CDR3 has 16 residues. CDR1 SGHRS and CDR2 YFSETQ come from the germline V gene. The CDR3 region has the DNA TGCGCCAGCAGCCTTAGTGGACAGGGGGCTGGTTACGAGCAGTACTTC. It encodes CASSLSGQGAGYEQYF.

The chain recombines TRBV11-2 with TRBJ2-3; 10 bases align to TRBD2. Per germline, CDR1 SGHAT and CDR2 FQNNGV. The CDR3 spans 14 residues. V was pared by 2 bases and J by 6 bases, with 2 bases of the junction left unmatched. CDR3 in DNA: TGTGCCAGCAGCTTACTAGCGGGAGTCGATACGCAGTATTTT. Protein: CASSLLAGVDTQYF.

This clone was observed a handful of times. This chain uses TRBV12-5 with TRBJ1-1; 7 bases are a match to TRBD1. V shed 7 bases, J shed 10 bases, and the junction held 6 bases outside the gene matches. Germline CDR1 reads LGHNT; CDR2 reads FRNRAP. CDR3 size: 11 residues. CDR3 nucleotides: TGTGCTAGTGCCGACAGGGTACGAGCTTTCTTT. This sequence encodes CASADRVRAFF.

This clone was seen more than once but under ten times. V and J are TRBV10-3 and TRBJ1-1; 9 positions agree with TRBD1. With 6 bases clipped from V and 5 bases from J, the junction kept 7 bases outside the gene matches. Germline values: CDR1 ENHRY, CDR2 SYGVKD. The CDR3 is made up of 14 amino acids. In DNA form, the CDR3 reads TGTGCCATCAGCAAGGGACAGGGAGGAACTGAAGCTTTCTTT. It yields the protein CAISKGQGGTEAFF.

The V call is TRBV27, the J call TRBJ1-5, with 9 bases that match TRBD1. Germline V lookup: CDR1 MNHEY, CDR2 SMNVEV (reference sequence). There are 19 residues in the CDR3. V shed 2 bases and J 0 bases; nucleotides not matched to a gene: 11. CDR3 amino acids: CASSLLGTGPAYSNQPQHF. CDR3 nucleotide sequence: TGTGCCAGCAGTTTACTCGGGACAGGGCCTGCTTATAGCAATCAGCCCCAGCATTTT.

The rearrangement links TRBV29-1 to TRBJ2-2, with 10 bases aligning to TRBD2. V lost 6 bases, J lost 1 base, and 17 bases stayed unmatched. Germline CDR1 is SQVTM and CDR2 is ANQGSEA. The CDR3 is made up of 19 amino acids. The CDR3: CSVRGTLGSSGGNTGELFF. The CDR3, as DNA: TGCAGCGTCCGGGGAACCCTCGGGTCTAGCGGGGGGAACACCGGGGAGCTGTTTTTT.

This sequence joins TRBV11-2 and TRBJ2-3, with 8 bases that match TRBD1. The V gene end was trimmed by 3 bases and the J gene end by 5 bases; junction bases not matched to a gene: 10. The length of the CDR3 is 16 residues. Germline assignment: CDR1 SGHAT and CDR2 FQNNGV. The CDR3 DNA reads TGTGCCAGCAGCTTCCTCGGACAGGGCAAGGAAGATACGCAGTATTTT. Translated: CASSFLGQGKEDTQYF.

J is TRBJ2-1 and V is TRBV21-1; TRBD2, as called in the table, went unchecked against the DNA. TRBV21-1 is noted as a pseudogene. This CDR3 has 17 amino acids. CDR3 DNA: TGTGCCAGCAGGGGGACTAGCGGGAGCACACACTACAATGAGCAGTTCTTC. This codes for CASRGTSGSTHYNEQFF.

The chain uses TRBV6-4 and TRBJ1-1; D unclear. Deletions cut 4 bases from V and 1 base from J, with 7 bases between. Germline V CDR1 and CDR2: MRHNA, SNTAGT. The CDR3 length is 13 residues. In nucleotides, the CDR3 is TGTGCCAGCAGTGTTAACAGGAACACTGAAGCTTTCTTT. Its protein is CASSVNRNTEAFF.

J is TRBJ1-5 and V is TRBV11-2; the D is unclear. Germline V gene sequence: CDR1 SGHAT, CDR2 FQNNGV. Trimming removed 1 base from V and 4 bases from J, with 8 bases in between. This CDR3 is built from 14 residues. The CDR3 coding sequence is TGTGCCAGCAGCTTAGCTAACGGGAATCAGCCCCAGCATTTT. This codes for CASSLANGNQPQHF. The variable domain in full, with the rest retrieved from reference TRBV11-2 and TRBJ1-5, is EAGVAQSPRYKIIEKRQSVAFWCNPISGHATLYWYQQILGQGPKLLIQFQNNGVVDDSQLPKDRFSAERLKGVDSTLKIQPAKLEDSAVYLCASSLANGNQPQHFGDGTRLSIL.

The genes are TRBV7-9 and TRBJ1-4; D possibly corresponds to TRBD1 (6 bases). The CDR3 is 15 residues long. CDR1 is SEHNR and CDR2 is FQNEAQ in the germline V gene (reference sequence). The V and J ends lost 4 bases and 6 bases respectively, with 15 bases between them. CDR3 residues: CASSSPTGIHEKLFF. The CDR3 coding sequence is TGTGCCAGCAGCTCCCCCACAGGGATCCATGAAAAACTGTTTTTT. Variable domain in full (rest from reference TRBV7-9 and TRBJ1-4): DTGVSQNPRHKITKRGQNVTFRCDPISEHNRLYWYRQTLGQGPEFLTYFQNEAQLEKSRLLSDRFSAERPKGSFSTLEIQRTEQGDSAMYLCASSSPTGIHEKLFFGSGTQLSVL.

The CDR3 loop reads CASSQAGEQYF. The CDR3 DNA follows: TGTGCCAGCAGCCAAGCGGGGGAGCAGTACTTC. This rearrangement joins TRBV4-2 to TRBJ2-7; D possibly corresponds to TRBD2 (5 bases). V was clipped by 1 base and J by 7 bases, with 5 bases between them. The CDR3 is made up of 11 amino acids. Germline values: CDR1 LGHNA, CDR2 YNFKEQ.

The gene calls are TRBV19 and TRBJ2-5, with 10 bases identical to TRBD2. Unmatched junction bases numbered 6, after V lost 6 bases and J lost 5 bases. This CDR3 contains 14 residues. Germline lookup yields CDR1 LNHDA and CDR2 SQIVND (reference sequence). The CDR3 region has the DNA TGTGCCAGTAGGGCTAGCGGGAGTAAGGAGACCCAGTACTTC. It yields the protein CASRASGSKETQYF.

This clone came up once. CDR3 nucleotide sequence: TGCGCCAGCAGTGGGACTAGCGGGACCTACGAGCAGTACTTC. Protein: CASSGTSGTYEQYF. The chain combines TRBV10-2 with TRBJ2-7; 12 bases agree with TRBD2. The CDR3 sequence is 14 residues long. V was pared by 4 bases and J by 2 bases, with 0 bases of the junction left unmatched. Germline V gene lookup returns CDR1 WSHSY and CDR2 SAAADI.

The chain carries TRBV19 and TRBJ1-3; 7 bases match TRBD1. CDR3 length equals 14 residues. CDR1 and CDR2 from the germline V gene are LNHDA and SQIVND (reference sequence). V dropped 6 bases and J dropped 4; count of bases not matched to a gene: 6. The CDR3 region is CASRFRGTGNTIYF. The DNA of the CDR3 is TGTGCCAGTAGGTTCAGGGGGACCGGAAACACCATATATTTT. The whole variable domain, remainder taken from reference TRBV19 and TRBJ1-3, is DGGITQSPKYLFRKEGQNVTLSCEQNLNHDAMYWYRQDPGQGLRLIYYSQIVNDFQKGDIAEGYSVSREKKESFPLTVTSAQKNPTAFYLCASRFRGTGNTIYFGEGSWLTVV.

The V and J genes are TRBV5-4 and TRBJ1-6; 8 nucleotides match TRBD1. The CDR3 sequence is 14 residues long. Germline V gene data show CDR1 as SGHNT and CDR2 as YYREEE (reference sequence). Trimming cost V 4 bases and J 10 bases; bases outside gene matches: 7. This CDR3 is CASSTGQGESPLHF. In DNA form, the CDR3 reads TGTGCCAGCAGCACAGGACAGGGAGAATCACCCCTCCACTTT.

V usage is TRBV20-1 and J usage is TRBJ1-1; D may be TRBD1 (6 bases). This CDR3 has 11 amino acids. The germline V gene encodes CDR1 DFQATT and CDR2 SNEGSKA (reference sequence). CDR3: CRVDSNTEAFF. The CDR3 DNA reads as TGCAGAGTGGACAGCAACACTGAAGCTTTCTTT.

This clone was detected only once. The chain carries TRBV9 and TRBJ1-1, with 7 bases identical to TRBD1. This CDR3 region has 14 residues. Germline lookup yields CDR1 SGDLS and CDR2 YYNGEE. The junction had 4 bases not matched to a gene; V was cut back by 1 base and J by 4 bases. The CDR3 DNA is TGTGCCAGCAGCGTAAACAGGGGAGGCACTGAAGCTTTCTTT. Its protein product is CASSVNRGGTEAFF.

The V gene is TRBV7-8, the J gene TRBJ1-2; D is uncertain. CDR3 length: 15 amino acids. Germline V gene data show CDR1 as SGHVS and CDR2 as FQNEAQ. Trimming took 0 bases from V and 2 from J, leaving 10 bases between them. The CDR3 coding sequence is TGTGCCAGCAGCTTAGCCTGGCAGGTCAACTATGGCTACACCTTC. It is translated as CASSLAWQVNYGYTF.